One and the same sample provided the 31 T cell receptor beta chains below, sequenced in a study of blood T cell repertoires in COVID-19 (dated by TCRdb to the early 2020s). The library relied on the immunoSEQ multiplex PCR assay. Entries here come from immuneACCESS through TCRdb and include only in-frame sequences with V and J called. Some clones fail to appear in such tables; in the studies checked, an unresolved V gene covers under half of the shortfall, and the cause of the remainder is unknown. For this sample the table gives around 250,000 clones, of which around 83% were detected only once. Roughly 5% of the sample is taken by the ten largest. The sequenced material came from peripheral blood. These receptor sequences come from a man older than 75 with acute or convalescent COVID-19.

This sequence joins TRBV5-4 and TRBJ2-5; TRBD1 is a possible D gene (6 bases). V lost 9 bases to trimming and J lost 1 base, with 13 bases between them. The CDR3 is 13 amino acids. Germline lookup yields CDR1 SGHNT and CDR2 YYREEE (reference sequence). Written as DNA, the CDR3 is TGTGCCACTTCACAGGGAACCCAAGAGACCCAGTACTTC. Translating it yields CATSQGTQETQYF.

This chain links TRBV2 with TRBJ1-5, with D unclear. The germline gives CDR1 SNHLY, CDR2 FYNNEI. Trimming stripped 3 bases from V and 7 bases from J, with 13 bases between. The CDR3 is 14 amino acids. DNA for the CDR3: TGTGCCAGCAGTGAGAGGGAGAACGGGCAGCCCCAGCATTTT. This translates into CASSERENGQPQHF.

The rearrangement uses TRBV5-1 and TRBJ2-1; D unresolved. Trimming left V 4 bases short and J 0 bases short, with 17 bases between. This CDR3 contains 17 residues. Germline V gene lookup returns CDR1 SGHRS and CDR2 YFSETQ. The CDR3 here is CASSLSVGRSSYNEQFF. The CDR3 nucleotides read TGCGCCAGCAGCCTCTCCGTCGGTCGAAGCTCCTACAATGAGCAGTTCTTC.

V and J are TRBV2 and TRBJ2-7; TRBD1 matches 8 bases. Germline V gives CDR1 SNHLY, CDR2 FYNNEI. V shed 0 bases and J 3 bases; nucleotides not matched to a gene: 4. The CDR3 runs 15 residues. The CDR3 DNA follows: TGTGCCAGCAGTGAAGCGACGGACAGGGTCTACGAGCAGTACTTC. It translates to CASSEATDRVYEQYF.

This chain uses TRBV19 with TRBJ2-5; 8 positions match TRBD2. Unmatched junction bases numbered 13, after V lost 6 bases and J lost 4 bases. CDR1 LNHDA and CDR2 SQIVND come from the germline V gene (reference sequence). This CDR3 contains 16 residues. The CDR3 region is CASSLSNDLAGETQYF. CDR3 in DNA: TGTGCCAGTAGCCTCTCCAACGACCTAGCGGGAGAGACCCAGTACTTC.

The CDR3 nucleotides read TGTGCCAGCAGCTTAGTTGGCGGGGCGGGTGGGGAGCTGTTTTTT. This sequence encodes CASSLVGGAGGELFF. V usage is TRBV7-2 and J usage is TRBJ2-2, with a tentative D call TRBD2 (6 bases). The CDR3 contains 15 residues. Germline V lookup: CDR1 SGHTA, CDR2 FQGNSA. V was clipped by 1 base and J by 8 bases, with 14 bases between them.

This clone was counted only a few times. The rearrangement joins TRBV5-1 to TRBJ2-2, with TRBD1 matching over 8 bases. The CDR3 totals 15 residues. The V segment lost 6 bases and the J segment 2 bases; nucleotides outside the gene matches: 6. The germline V gene has CDR1 SGHRS and CDR2 YFSETQ. In DNA form, the CDR3 reads TGCGCCAGCATCCCCGGGACAGGCAACACCGGGGAGCTGTTTTTT. Its translation is CASIPGTGNTGELFF.

This sequence joins TRBV9 and TRBJ2-1; 7 nucleotides agree with TRBD2. V shed 4 bases, J shed 3 bases, and the junction held 7 bases outside the gene matches. This CDR3 contains 15 residues. Germline-derived CDR1 and CDR2 are SGDLS and YYNGEE. The CDR3 nucleotides are TGTGCCAGCAGCACACGGGACTACGTCTACAATGAGCAGTTCTTC. Encoded protein: CASSTRDYVYNEQFF. The complete variable domain, with remaining parts taken from reference TRBV9 and TRBJ2-1, reads DSGVTQTPKHLITATGQRVTLRCSPRSGDLSVYWYQQSLDQGLQFLIQYYNGEERAKGNILERFSAQQFPDLHSELNLSSLELGDSALYFCASSTRDYVYNEQFFGPGTRLTVL.

The chain is built from TRBV7-6 and TRBJ2-4; D might be TRBD1 (6 bases). The V and J ends lost 1 base and 4 bases respectively, with 14 bases between them. CDR3 size: 16 residues. Germline CDR1 is SGHVS and CDR2 is FNYEAQ. This chain's CDR3 is CASSLVGASQKNIQYF. CDR3 nucleotide sequence: TGTGCCAGCAGCTTAGTGGGGGCATCACAGAAAAACATTCAGTACTTC.

This clone was counted at least ten times. Germline and junction disagree at one end, which may indicate a read error. This chain connects TRBV7-2 to TRBJ2-7, with 12 positions matching TRBD2. Germline CDR1 and CDR2: SGHTA and FQGNSA. The length of the CDR3 is 16 residues. The CDR3 spells CASRPWTSGNSNEQYF. The CDR3 DNA reads TGTGCCAGCAGACCTTGGACTAGCGGGAACTCCAACGAGCAGTACTTC.

This chain uses TRBV28 with TRBJ1-2; 7 positions match TRBD1. From germline, CDR1 is MDHEN and CDR2 SYDVKM. CDR3 length: 13 residues. The V and J ends lost 6 bases and 6 bases, in that order; junction bases with no gene match: 7. CDR3 region: CASRQTGVHGYTF. CDR3 nucleotides: TGTGCCAGCAGACAAACAGGGGTACATGGCTACACCTTC.

This clone was counted only a few times. CDR3 amino acids: CASASPRLPYEQYF. For the CDR3, the DNA is TGTGCCAGCGCCTCACCCAGGCTCCCCTACGAGCAGTACTTC. The V gene is TRBV2, the J gene TRBJ2-7; D not certain. V was clipped by 8 bases and J by 2 bases, with 16 bases between them. Germline values: CDR1 SNHLY, CDR2 FYNNEI. This CDR3 has 14 residues.

The chain recombines TRBV5-1 with TRBJ2-1; D is uncertain. CDR3 length equals 15 residues. Germline V gene sequence: CDR1 SGHRS, CDR2 YFSETQ. The germline V and J ends were trimmed by 5 bases and 0 bases, with 12 bases remaining between them. The CDR3 nucleotides read TGCGCCAGCAGGGTCTCGGGTTTCTCCTACAATGAGCAGTTCTTC. Protein product: CASRVSGFSYNEQFF.

The chain has TRBV7-2 and TRBJ2-1; 9 bases agree with TRBD2. V dropped 4 bases and J dropped 2; count of bases not matched to a gene: 3. The germline V gene encodes CDR1 SGHTA and CDR2 FQGNSA. The CDR3 loop spans 15 amino acids. This chain's CDR3 is CASSSSSGTYNEQFF. CDR3 sequence (DNA): TGTGCCAGCAGCTCCTCTAGCGGGACCTACAATGAGCAGTTCTTC.

This clone turned up a few times. CDR3: CATSSGGLGFSYEQYF. In DNA form, the CDR3 reads TGTGCCACCTCCTCCGGGGGTTTGGGTTTCTCCTACGAGCAGTACTTC. The chain joins TRBV5-4 to TRBJ2-7; weak D call: TRBD2 (6 bases). Germline lookup yields CDR1 SGHNT and CDR2 YYREEE (reference sequence). This CDR3 spans 16 amino acids. Trimming pared 9 bases from V and 0 bases from J, leaving 22 bases between.

The rearrangement uses TRBV7-9 and TRBJ2-7, with TRBD1 identical over 7 bases. The CDR3 length is 15 residues. Germline V gene lookup returns CDR1 SEHNR and CDR2 FQNEAQ (reference sequence). The V and J ends lost 4 bases and 2 bases, in that order; junction bases with no gene match: 8. CDR3 in amino acids: CASSSDRVDTYEQYF. The DNA of the CDR3 is TGTGCCAGCAGCTCAGACAGGGTTGATACCTACGAGCAGTACTTC.

CDR3 in DNA: TGTGCCAGCAGTTTACAAGCGGGAGGGCCCTACGAGCAGTACTTC. Its protein product is CASSLQAGGPYEQYF. The V gene is TRBV28, the J gene TRBJ2-7; 10 bases map to TRBD2. CDR1 MDHEN and CDR2 SYDVKM come from the germline V gene. CDR3 length: 15 residues. V shed 2 bases, J shed 2 bases, and the junction held 3 bases outside the gene matches.

The chain carries TRBV29-1 and TRBJ2-7; 8 positions agree with TRBD1. Germline trimming cut 6 bases from V and 2 bases from J; bases unmatched to any gene: 3. The germline V gene encodes CDR1 SQVTM and CDR2 ANQGSEA. The CDR3 is 12 residues long. CDR3 region: CSVRQGPYEQYF. The DNA for the CDR3 is TGCAGCGTCCGACAGGGGCCCTACGAGCAGTACTTC.

This clone occurred once. The chain employs TRBV19 and TRBJ2-5; weak D call: TRBD1 (5 bases). V lost 4 bases and J 1 base, leaving 7 bases between the germline ends. The CDR3 is 13 residues long. CDR1 is LNHDA, CDR2 SQIVND, per germline (reference sequence). CDR3 loop: CASSTGIQETQYF. The CDR3 DNA sequence: TGTGCCAGTAGTACAGGGATCCAAGAGACCCAGTACTTC. Based on the CDR3 plus reference TRBV19 and TRBJ2-5, the full variable domain is DGGITQSPKYLFRKEGQNVTLSCEQNLNHDAMYWYRQDPGQGLRLIYYSQIVNDFQKGDIAEGYSVSREKKESFPLTVTSAQKNPTAFYLCASSTGIQETQYFGPGTRLLVL.

The J gene is TRBJ1-2, the V gene TRBV19; possible D gene TRBD1, 5 bases. CDR3 size: 15 residues. The V end lost 4 bases, the J end lost 8 bases, and 20 bases lay between the germline ends. CDR1 and CDR2 from the germline V gene are LNHDA and SQIVND (reference sequence). The CDR3 coding sequence is TGTGCCAGTAGTACAACGGGGGACCCTCTATTGGGCTACACCTTC. Its translation is CASSTTGDPLLGYTF.

The rearrangement links TRBV7-2 to TRBJ1-1; tentatively, D is TRBD1 (6 bases). Per germline, CDR1 SGHTA and CDR2 FQGNSA. This CDR3 has 15 amino acids. V was trimmed by 1 base and J by 3 bases, leaving 12 bases between them. The CDR3 reads CASSLEGGIYTEAFF. The CDR3 DNA follows: TGTGCCAGCAGCTTAGAGGGGGGGATTTACACTGAAGCTTTCTTT.

The chain carries TRBV19 and TRBJ2-7; D possibly corresponds to TRBD1 (5 bases). This CDR3 contains 15 residues. Germline V lookup: CDR1 LNHDA, CDR2 SQIVND (reference sequence). Trimming shortened V by 2 bases and J by 5 bases, and 16 bases separated the two germline ends. The CDR3 DNA is TGTGCCAGTAGTATAACGTCGCCAGGGTGGAACGAGCAGTACTTC. Translating it yields CASSITSPGWNEQYF. Full variable domain (rest looked up from reference TRBV19 and TRBJ2-7): DGGITQSPKYLFRKEGQNVTLSCEQNLNHDAMYWYRQDPGQGLRLIYYSQIVNDFQKGDIAEGYSVSREKKESFPLTVTSAQKNPTAFYLCASSITSPGWNEQYFGPGTRLTVT.

The chain recombines TRBV5-4 with TRBJ2-2; TRBD2 matches 7 bases. The CDR3 runs 16 residues. V shed 4 bases, J shed 4 bases, and the junction held 10 bases outside the gene matches. Germline V CDR1 and CDR2: SGHNT, YYREEE (reference sequence). CDR3 region: CASSPGGLAGTGELFF. CDR3 nucleotide sequence: TGTGCCAGCAGCCCGGGTGGTTTAGCGGGCACCGGGGAGCTGTTTTTT.

This clone is a singleton in its sample. The chain links TRBV11-3 to TRBJ2-1, with 12 positions matching TRBD2. V lost 3 bases and J lost 8; bases outside the gene matches: 2. Per germline, CDR1 SGHNT and CDR2 YENEEA. This CDR3 spans 14 amino acids. The CDR3 nucleotides read TGTGCCAGCAGCTTGACTAGCGGGAGCCATGAGCAGTTCTTC. Its protein product is CASSLTSGSHEQFF.

This clone was counted between two and nine times. The chain carries TRBV18 and TRBJ1-2; 9 bases match TRBD1. V gave up 3 bases and J gave up 4 bases; unmatched junction bases: 3. Per germline, CDR1 KGHSH and CDR2 LQKENI. The CDR3 consists of 14 residues. The CDR3 nucleotides are TGTGCCAGCTCACCGGGACAGGGATCCTATGGCTACACCTTC. This sequence encodes CASSPGQGSYGYTF.

This rearrangement joins TRBV28 to TRBJ1-4, with TRBD1 matching 10 bases. Trimming at V came to 11 bases and at J to 5 bases, leaving 8 bases not matched to a gene. CDR1 is MDHEN, CDR2 SYDVKM, per germline. This CDR3 has 14 amino acids. The CDR3 spells CAARAGQGNEKLFF. In nucleotides, the CDR3 is TGTGCCGCCCGGGCGGGACAGGGGAATGAAAAACTGTTTTTT.

The genes are TRBV6-6 and TRBJ1-1, with 7 nucleotides matching TRBD1. Germline assignment: CDR1 MNHNY and CDR2 SVGAGI (reference sequence). The J segment lost 7 bases and the V segment lost 7 bases, leaving 3 bases of the junction unmatched. The CDR3 has 11 residues. CDR3 amino acids: CASMNRGEAFF. The CDR3 DNA sequence: TGTGCCAGCATGAACAGGGGTGAAGCTTTCTTT.

The chain has TRBV5-1 and TRBJ2-3, with TRBD1 matching 8 bases. V lost 1 base to trimming and J lost 3 bases; unmatched junction nucleotides: 7. The germline V gene has CDR1 SGHRS and CDR2 YFSETQ. The CDR3 has 16 residues. In DNA form, the CDR3 reads TGCGCCAGCAGCTTGCCCGACAGGGGCTTAACAGATACGCAGTATTTT. Encoded protein: CASSLPDRGLTDTQYF.

The V call is TRBV18, the J call TRBJ2-5; a possible D gene is TRBD2 (6 bases). Deletions cut 3 bases from V and 3 bases from J, with 17 bases between. The CDR3 extends over 16 amino acids. Looked up from germline, CDR1 is KGHSH and CDR2 is LQKENI. The CDR3 loop is CASSPRLGQFEETQYF. CDR3 in DNA: TGTGCCAGCTCACCGAGACTAGGCCAATTCGAAGAGACCCAGTACTTC.

This chain uses TRBV7-9 with TRBJ2-5; perhaps TRBD2 as D (5 bases). The CDR3 extends over 12 amino acids. V dropped 5 bases and J dropped 5 bases, with 9 bases sitting between them. Germline V lookup: CDR1 SEHNR, CDR2 FQNEAQ (reference sequence). The CDR3 protein is CASSPPGETQYF. CDR3 nucleotides: TGTGCCAGCAGCCCTCCGGGGGAGACCCAGTACTTC. Filled out from reference TRBV7-9 and TRBJ2-5, the complete variable domain reads DTGVSQNPRHKITKRGQNVTFRCDPISEHNRLYWYRQTLGQGPEFLTYFQNEAQLEKSRLLSDRFSAERPKGSFSTLEIQRTEQGDSAMYLCASSPPGETQYFGPGTRLLVL.

The sample holds one count of this clone. This chain connects TRBV19 to TRBJ2-7, with 12 bases matching TRBD1. CDR3 length: 18 residues. V shed 6 bases and J 2 bases; nucleotides not matched to a gene: 14. CDR1 and CDR2 from the germline V gene are LNHDA and SQIVND (reference sequence). CDR3 nucleotide sequence: TGTGCCAGTAGACCCGGGACAGGGGGCCTAGCGGGGCCCTACGAGCAGTACTTC. The encoded protein is CASRPGTGGLAGPYEQYF. Filled out from reference TRBV19 and TRBJ2-7, the complete variable domain reads DGGITQSPKYLFRKEGQNVTLSCEQNLNHDAMYWYRQDPGQGLRLIYYSQIVNDFQKGDIAEGYSVSREKKESFPLTVTSAQKNPTAFYLCASRPGTGGLAGPYEQYFGPGTRLTVT.